A selection of T cell receptor beta chains follows, all from one sample in a study of TIL therapy for anti-PD-1-resistant metastatic lung cancer. Sequencing used immunoSEQ multiplex PCR; TCRdb keeps in-frame clones, though not all of them. The sample records roughly 60,000 clones, about 70% being singletons. The sequencing here drew on blood, taken at baseline. Source of these receptors: a person between 25 and 80 years old with non-small cell lung cancer. Each CDR3 is given with its conserved first and last residue. Fields, in order: D gene, clone size, V gene, J gene, CDR3 DNA, CDR3 protein. A D gene is named only where the DNA matches it firmly. The size field is filled for only some rows; it gives once, few, many or a size class.

D: TRBD2
size: .
V: TRBV7-2
J: TRBJ2-7
DNA: TGTGCCAGCAGCTCATCAAGACTAGCGGAGCACTACGAGCAGTACTTC
CDR3: CASSSSRLAEHYEQYF

D: TRBD2
size: .
V: TRBV11-3
J: TRBJ2-1
DNA: TGTGCCAGCCGCCTTCTAGCGGGGGGGTACAATGAGCAGTTCTTC
CDR3: CASRLLAGGYNEQFF

D: .
size: .
V: TRBV6-5
J: TRBJ2-7
DNA: TGTGCCAGCAGGAATCCCAGGCACTCCTACGAGCAGTACTTC
CDR3: CASRNPRHSYEQYF

D: TRBD2
size: .
V: TRBV19
J: TRBJ2-7
DNA: TGTGCCAGTAGTATCCACGGGGGGACCTACGAGCAGTACTTC
CDR3: CASSIHGGTYEQYF

D: .
size: .
V: TRBV30
J: TRBJ1-5
DNA: TGTGCCTGGAGAGAGGAGAGCAATCAGCCCCAGCATTTT
CDR3: CAWREESNQPQHF

D: TRBD2
size: .
V: TRBV7-2
J: TRBJ2-5
DNA: TGTGCCAGCAGCTCCGGACTAGCGGGGCGCCAAGAGACCCAGTACTTC
CDR3: CASSSGLAGRQETQYF

D: .
size: .
V: TRBV2
J: TRBJ2-2
DNA: TGTGCCAGCAAGGCAGGGCCGAACACCGGGGAGCTGTTTTTT
CDR3: CASKAGPNTGELFF

D: .
size: .
V: TRBV19
J: TRBJ1-6
DNA: TGTGCCAGTAGTAACGGAGGGAATGATAATTCACCCCTCCACTTT
CDR3: CASSNGGNDNSPLHF

D: TRBD2
size: .
V: TRBV11-3
J: TRBJ2-3
DNA: TGTGCCAGCAGCTTAGGGACTAGCGGGGCAGGAGATACGCAGTATTTT
CDR3: CASSLGTSGAGDTQYF

D: .
size: .
V: TRBV5-4
J: TRBJ2-7
DNA: TGTGCCAGCAGCCCTGTCGGGTCCCGCTACGAGCAGTACTTC
CDR3: CASSPVGSRYEQYF

D: TRBD2
size: .
V: TRBV7-2
J: TRBJ2-1
DNA: TGTGCCAGCAGCAGAACTAGCGGGAAGTTTAACGAGCAGTTCTTC
CDR3: CASSRTSGKFNEQFF

D: TRBD1
size: .
V: TRBV9
J: TRBJ1-4
DNA: TGTGCCAGCAGCGCGGACAGGTCGCGTGAAAAACTGTTTTTT
CDR3: CASSADRSREKLFF

D: .
size: .
V: TRBV15
J: TRBJ1-1
DNA: TGTGCCACCAGCAGAGATAGGGAGGAGGAAGCTTTCTTT
CDR3: CATSRDREEEAFF

D: .
size: .
V: TRBV11-2
J: TRBJ1-1
DNA: TGTGCCAGCAGCTTAAGCCCTGAAGCTTTCTTT
CDR3: CASSLSPEAFF

D: TRBD1
size: .
V: TRBV11-2
J: TRBJ2-7
DNA: TGTGCCAGCAGCTTCCAACGGGACAGCTCCTACGAGCAGTACTTC
CDR3: CASSFQRDSSYEQYF

D: TRBD1
size: .
V: TRBV19
J: TRBJ2-7
DNA: TGTGCCAGTAGTTGGGACAGGGGGCCCACCTACGAGCAGTACTTC
CDR3: CASSWDRGPTYEQYF

D: TRBD1
size: .
V: TRBV9
J: TRBJ1-2
DNA: TGTGCCAGCAGCGACTGGACAGGGGGCAATGGCTACACCTTC
CDR3: CASSDWTGGNGYTF

D: .
size: .
V: TRBV7-2
J: TRBJ2-5
DNA: TGTGCCAGCAGCTATCTCCTGACAGGAGGGGAGCAGTACTTC
CDR3: CASSYLLTGGEQYF

D: TRBD2
size: once
V: TRBV5-1
J: TRBJ2-7
DNA: TGCGCCAGCAGCCTTAGGATGACGGGACTAGCGGGAACCCGCACCTACGAGCAGTACTTC
CDR3: CASSLRMTGLAGTRTYEQYF

D: .
size: .
V: TRBV7-8
J: TRBJ2-7
DNA: TGTGCCAGCAGCTCCCCAAGGGCTAGCCCTTACGAGCAGTACTTC
CDR3: CASSSPRASPYEQYF

D: TRBD1
size: .
V: TRBV6-6
J: TRBJ1-2
DNA: TGTGCCAGCAGTTACCAAACTCCCCGGACAGGGGATGGCTACACCTTC
CDR3: CASSYQTPRTGDGYTF

D: TRBD1
size: medium-sized
V: TRBV7-2
J: TRBJ1-2
DNA: TGTGCCAGCAGCCCAGGACAGGGCTATGGCTACACCTTC
CDR3: CASSPGQGYGYTF

D: TRBD1
size: .
V: TRBV5-6
J: TRBJ1-2
DNA: TGTGCCAGCAGCTTGACCCGACAGGGGGATGGCTACACCTTC
CDR3: CASSLTRQGDGYTF

D: TRBD1
size: .
V: TRBV28
J: TRBJ1-1
DNA: TGTGCCAGCAGGACAGGGGGCGCGTTTACTGAAGCTTTCTTT
CDR3: CASRTGGAFTEAFF

D: .
size: .
V: TRBV6-1
J: TRBJ1-3
DNA: TGTGCCAGTACAGAAAACACCATATATTTT
CDR3: CASTENTIYF

D: .
size: .
V: TRBV28
J: TRBJ1-5
DNA: TGTGCCAGCAGATTAGATAGCAATCAGCCCCAGCATTTT
CDR3: CASRLDSNQPQHF